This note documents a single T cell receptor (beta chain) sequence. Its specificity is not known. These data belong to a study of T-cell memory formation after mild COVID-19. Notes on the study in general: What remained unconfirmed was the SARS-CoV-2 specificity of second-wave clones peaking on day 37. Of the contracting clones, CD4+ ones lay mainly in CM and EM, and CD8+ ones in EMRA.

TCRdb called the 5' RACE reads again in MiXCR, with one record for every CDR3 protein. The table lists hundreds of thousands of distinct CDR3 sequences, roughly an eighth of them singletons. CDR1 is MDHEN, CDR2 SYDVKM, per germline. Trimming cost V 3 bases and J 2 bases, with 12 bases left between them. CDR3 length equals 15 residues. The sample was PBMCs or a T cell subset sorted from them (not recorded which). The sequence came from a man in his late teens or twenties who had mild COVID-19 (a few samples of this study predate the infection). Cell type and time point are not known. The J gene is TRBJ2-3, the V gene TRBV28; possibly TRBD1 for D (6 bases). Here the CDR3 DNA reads TGTGCCAGCAGTTTCCGTGGACAGCTCACAGATACGCAGTATTTT. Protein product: CASSFRGQLTDTQYF. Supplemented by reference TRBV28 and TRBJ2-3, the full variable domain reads DVKVTQSSRYLVKRTGEKVFLECVQDMDHENMFWYRQDPGLGLRLIYFSYDVKMKEKGDIPEGYSVSREKKERFSLILESASTNQTSMYLCASSFRGQLTDTQYFGPGTRLTVL.